This entry describes one T cell receptor beta chain. The antigen remains unidentified. Using its own MiXCR run on the reads, TCRdb lists one record per CDR3 protein. Here the sample spans about 470,000 distinct CDR3 sequences, about 44% being singletons. These data come from a study of T cell repertoires in cytomegalovirus infection. Study details: An indication of both CMV infection and matching HLA type came from public TCR beta signatures. Findings and caveats of the study: In two of eight donors, the top clonotype was HLA-C-restricted CMV-specific.

Between the trimmed V and J ends, which lost 6 bases and 6 bases, there was a span of 14 bases. The CDR3 consists of 13 residues. V usage is TRBV12-3 or TRBV12-4 and J usage is TRBJ1-1; D is unclear. The sample here was cultured PBMCs, taken from culture after CMV antigen stimulation. The clonotype originates from a human donor in good health (CMV status not recorded). Some clones in this sample may be carry-over from other donors' samples. The CDR3 coding sequence is TGTGCCAGCAGGTCGGGCCGAAGCGCTGAAGCTTTCTTT. Translating it yields CASRSGRSAEAFF.